The T cell receptor beta chain under discussion was sequenced for a study of cytomegalovirus exposure and HLA in healthy donors. Study-level points and caveats: Cytomegalovirus-associated status was assigned to about 160 TCR beta chains. The classifier reportedly diagnosed cytomegalovirus status with high sensitivity and specificity.

Assay: immunoSEQ multiplex PCR; the TCRdb copy retains only in-frame clones and omits some. The table includes 150,000 to 180,000 clones, about 86% detected once. The CDR3 spans 15 residues. Deletions cut 0 bases from V and 5 bases from J, with 12 bases between. The germline V gene has CDR1 LGHNA and CDR2 YNFKEQ. Comments on this clone: No antigen is known for it.

Sequencing input: PBMCs. This clonotype was obtained from a human donor in good health. The rearrangement uses TRBV4-2 and TRBJ2-3; TRBD2 might be the D (5 bases). The CDR3 DNA sequence: TGTGCCAGCAGCCAAGAGGGAGACCCAGTAGATACGCAGTATTTT. Translating gives CASSQEGDPVDTQYF.